This TCR beta chain was identified in a study of identical twins. General study points: Excess sharing by twins proved weaker in beta out-of-frame sequences.

Details on this clonotype: Its antigen is undetermined.

The cDNA had a unique molecular identifier and a template-switch universal primer site. TCRdb reanalysed the 5' RACE reads using MiXCR and keeps one entry per CDR3 protein. The table shows about 340,000 distinct CDR3 sequences, with approximately 8.7% occurring only once. Per the germline V gene, CDR1 is SGHRS and CDR2 is YFSETQ. Trimming removed 4 bases at V and 4 bases at J, with 14 bases between. This CDR3 has 14 amino acids. J is TRBJ1-2 and V is TRBV5-1, with D maybe TRBD1 (5 bases). Source material: naive T cells sorted from blood. The receptor was derived from a woman between 45 and 65 years old in good health. CDR3 in amino acids: CASSPSGAGYGYTF. The CDR3, as DNA: TGCGCCAGCAGCCCTAGTGGGGCGGGCTATGGCTACACCTTC.